Given below is one TCR beta chain in context. Its antigen is unknown. From the reads, TCRdb called clonotypes with MiXCR, one entry per CDR3 protein. The data contain fewer than 130,000 distinct CDR3 sequences, over 40% of them singletons. These data originate in a study of T cell repertoires in cytomegalovirus infection. The V gene's germline CDR1 is SQVTM and CDR2 ANQGSEA. V dropped 1 base and J dropped 6 bases, with 3 bases sitting between them. This CDR3 has 11 residues. The sequence was obtained from a human donor in good health (CMV status not recorded). Some clones in this sample may be carry-over from other donors' samples. The sample consisted of CD8+ T cells from cultured PBMCs, taken from culture after CMV antigen stimulation. The chain combines TRBV29-1 with TRBJ2-2; the D is unclear. CDR3 coding DNA: TGCAGCGTTGAAGGGCCCGGGGAGCTGTTTTTT. This gives the protein CSVEGPGELFF.